This T cell receptor (beta chain) was identified during a study of blood T cell repertoires in COVID-19. The table came from immunoSEQ multiplex PCR; TCRdb's copy has only in-frame clones and leaves some out. The repertoire includes almost 400,000 clones, approximately 88% of them detected once, and 0.95% to 1% sits in the top ten. Germline CDR1 and CDR2: GTSNPN and SVGIG (reference sequence). The CDR3 covers 14 residues. J was trimmed by 6 bases and V by 0 bases; bases with no gene match: 4. The chain uses TRBV30 and TRBJ1-5; 8 bases map to TRBD1. This receptor was obtained from a woman in her 30s with acute COVID-19. The sample was PBMCs or T cells enriched from blood (not recorded which). The CDR3 nucleotides are TGTGCCTGGAGTGTAGGAGACAGGGGTCAGCCCCAGCATTTT. It yields the protein CAWSVGDRGQPQHF.